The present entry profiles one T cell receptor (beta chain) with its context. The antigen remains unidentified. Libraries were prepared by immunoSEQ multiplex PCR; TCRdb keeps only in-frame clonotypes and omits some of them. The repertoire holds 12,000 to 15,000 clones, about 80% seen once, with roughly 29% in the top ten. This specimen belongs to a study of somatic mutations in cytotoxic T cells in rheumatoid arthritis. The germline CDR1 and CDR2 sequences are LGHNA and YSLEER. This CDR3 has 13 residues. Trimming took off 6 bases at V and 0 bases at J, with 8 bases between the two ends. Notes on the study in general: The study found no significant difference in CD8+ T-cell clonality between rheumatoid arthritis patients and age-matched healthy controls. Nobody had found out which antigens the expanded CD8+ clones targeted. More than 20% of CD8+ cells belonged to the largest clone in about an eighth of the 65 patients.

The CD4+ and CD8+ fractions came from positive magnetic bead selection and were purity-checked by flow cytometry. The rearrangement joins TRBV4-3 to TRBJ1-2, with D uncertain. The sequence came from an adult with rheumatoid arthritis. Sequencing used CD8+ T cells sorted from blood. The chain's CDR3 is CASSGGANYGYTF. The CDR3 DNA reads TGCGCCAGCAGTGGCGGGGCTAACTATGGCTACACCTTC.